These 17 T cell receptor beta chains were all obtained from the same sample, sequenced in a study of T-cell memory formation after mild COVID-19. TCRdb fed the 5' RACE reads into MiXCR, producing one record per CDR3 protein. This sample has under 35,000 distinct CDR3 sequences, with 7.4% found just once. Sequencing was done on a sample of PBMCs or a T cell subset sorted from them (not recorded which). The receptors shown here come from an adult woman who had mild COVID-19 (a few samples of this study predate the infection). Cell type and time point are not known.

This clonotype was counted many times. V is TRBV25-1 and J is TRBJ2-1; 7 bases are shared with TRBD1. V lost 7 bases to trimming and J lost 6 bases; unmatched junction nucleotides: 15. CDR1 is MGHDK and CDR2 is SYGVNS in the germline V gene. The CDR3 has 16 residues. The CDR3 loop reads CASNRDREPGGNEQFF. CDR3 DNA: TGTGCCAGCAACCGAGACAGGGAGCCAGGAGGCAATGAGCAGTTCTTC.

The chain has TRBV27 and TRBJ2-2; TRBD2 matches 10 bases. Unmatched junction bases numbered 7, after V lost 3 bases and J lost 0 bases. Germline loops: CDR1 MNHEY, CDR2 SMNVEV (reference sequence). The CDR3 loop spans 18 amino acids. Here the CDR3 reads CASSFLAGGPANTGELFF. The CDR3 DNA sequence: TGTGCCAGCAGTTTTTTAGCGGGGGGCCCGGCGAACACCGGGGAGCTGTTTTTT.

The table lists this clonotype with many counts. The chain couples TRBV10-3 to TRBJ2-1, with 12 bases identical to TRBD2. This CDR3 region has 14 residues. Unmatched junction bases numbered 7, after V lost 8 bases and J lost 8 bases. Germline V CDR1 and CDR2: ENHRY, SYGVKD. The CDR3 spells CAIGRTSGEDEQFF. For the CDR3, the DNA is TGTGCCATCGGGAGGACTAGCGGGGAAGATGAGCAGTTCTTC.

This clonotype was detected ten times or more. The chain has TRBV7-6 and TRBJ2-7, with D tentatively TRBD1 (6 bases). Germline V lookup: CDR1 SGHVS, CDR2 FNYEAQ. The CDR3 consists of 15 residues. Trimming pared 1 base from V and 3 bases from J, leaving 13 bases between. DNA for the CDR3: TGTGCCAGCAGCTTAGGCAGTGGGGGCCACTACGAGCAGTACTTC. This codes for CASSLGSGGHYEQYF.

There are many counts of this clonotype. The V gene is TRBV12-3 or TRBV12-4, the J gene TRBJ2-7, with D possibly TRBD1 on 5 matching bases. This CDR3 has 14 residues. Trimming took 5 bases from V and 1 from J, leaving 12 bases between them. CDR3 sequence: CASSPHRKSYEQYF. CDR3 DNA sequence: TGTGCCAGCAGTCCACACAGGAAGTCCTACGAGCAGTACTTC.

This clonotype was seen at least ten times. The chain employs TRBV27 and TRBJ1-2; possibly TRBD1 for D (6 bases). Germline values: CDR1 MNHEY, CDR2 SMNVEV (reference sequence). V dropped 2 bases and J dropped 8 bases, with 12 bases sitting between them. The CDR3 loop spans 13 amino acids. CDR3 DNA: TGTGCCAGCAGTTTAGGGGGGGCGAGAGGCTACACCTTC. Translation gives CASSLGGARGYTF.

The sample holds many counts of this clonotype. This chain joins TRBV5-1 and TRBJ2-1; perhaps TRBD2 as D (5 bases). Trimming took off 3 bases at V and 8 bases at J, with 18 bases between the two ends. Per the germline V gene, CDR1 is SGHRS and CDR2 is YFSETQ. The CDR3 spans 15 residues. The CDR3 here is CASSYPLTRSDEQFF. The CDR3, as DNA: TGCGCCAGCAGCTATCCCCTTACTAGAAGTGATGAGCAGTTCTTC.

This clonotype was seen repeatedly, ten times or more. The rearrangement links TRBV6-2 or TRBV6-3 to TRBJ2-2; D is uncertain. Trimming left V 2 bases short and J 2 bases short, with 30 bases between. Germline values: CDR1 MNHEY, CDR2 SVGEGT. The CDR3 has 22 residues. As DNA, the CDR3 is TGTGCCAGCAGTTACCTGCTGGAATTTTGGGTTGCAGTTCCCACAAACACCGGGGAGCTGTTTTTT. This gives the protein CASSYLLEFWVAVPTNTGELFF.

This clonotype was recorded many times. One end of the junction is discordant with germline, which a read error may explain. The V gene is TRBV11-2, the J gene TRBJ1-1, with D possibly matching TRBD1 (5 bases). The CDR3 spans 15 residues. The germline V gene encodes CDR1 SGHAT and CDR2 FQNNGV. In DNA, the CDR3 is TGTGCCAGCGGCTTACAGGCGTCCATGAACACTGAAGCTTTCTTT. This sequence encodes CASGLQASMNTEAFF.

This clonotype was picked up many times. The chain joins TRBV20-1 to TRBJ2-1, with TRBD2 as a possible D gene (6 bases). Germline CDR1 reads DFQATT; CDR2 reads SNEGSKA (reference sequence). V was shortened by 2 bases and J by 7 bases, with 12 bases between the two germline ends. The CDR3 length is 13 residues. Here the CDR3 reads CSARLWLANEQFF. CDR3 DNA: TGCAGTGCTAGATTGTGGCTAGCGAATGAGCAGTTCTTC.

By share, this clonotype counts as medium-sized. V gene TRBV5-1 combines with J gene TRBJ2-7, with TRBD1 as a possible D gene (6 bases). Trimming pared 3 bases from V and 4 bases from J, leaving 8 bases between. This CDR3 spans 12 amino acids. CDR1 and CDR2 from the germline V gene are SGHRS and YFSETQ. CDR3 nucleotides: TGCGCCAGCAGCTCGCAGGGGTACGAGCAGTACTTC. Its translation: CASSSQGYEQYF.

CDR3 loop: CASSWAQQDTQYF. DNA of the CDR3: TGTGCCAGCAGCTGGGCTCAACAAGATACGCAGTATTTT. This chain uses TRBV7-8 with TRBJ2-3; D unresolved. Looked up from germline, CDR1 is SGHVS and CDR2 is FQNEAQ. The CDR3 contains 13 residues. The V end lost 4 bases, the J end lost 5 bases, and 10 bases lay between the germline ends.

This clonotype was detected ten times or more. The V call is TRBV29-1, the J call TRBJ2-3, with TRBD1 matching 8 bases. There are 15 residues in the CDR3. The J segment lost 2 bases and the V segment lost 6 bases, leaving 10 bases of the junction unmatched. Germline loops: CDR1 SQVTM, CDR2 ANQGSEA. CDR3 loop: CSVADRGGVTDTQYF. CDR3 sequence (DNA): TGCAGCGTAGCCGACAGGGGTGGTGTCACAGATACGCAGTATTTT.

This clonotype is medium-sized (0.01 to 0.1%) in the sample. Written as DNA, the CDR3 is TGCAGTGCTAGAGGGACTAGCGGGAAGGAGGGAAGCATTCAGTACTTC. Protein product: CSARGTSGKEGSIQYF. This rearrangement joins TRBV20-1 to TRBJ2-4, with TRBD2 identical over 12 bases. This CDR3 is built from 16 residues. Germline CDR1 and CDR2: DFQATT and SNEGSKA (reference sequence). The V gene end was trimmed by 1 base and the J gene end by 9 bases; junction bases not matched to a gene: 10.

This clonotype was recorded many times. The chain has TRBV18 and TRBJ2-5, with unresolved D. Trimming cost V 3 bases and J 7 bases, with 6 bases left between them. The CDR3 extends over 11 amino acids. Germline V gene lookup returns CDR1 KGHSH and CDR2 LQKENI. The CDR3 region is CASSPGGTQYF. DNA for the CDR3: TGTGCCAGCTCACCGGGCGGGACCCAGTACTTC.

The sample holds many counts of this clonotype. The chain joins TRBV11-1 to TRBJ2-3; maybe TRBD2 (7 bases). The CDR3 contains 16 residues. From germline, CDR1 is SGHAT and CDR2 FQDESV (reference sequence). Trimming removed 5 bases at V and 4 bases at J, with 19 bases between. The CDR3 loop reads CASSPSEGGPADTQYF. The CDR3, as DNA: TGTGCCAGCAGCCCTTCAGAGGGGGGGCCTGCAGATACGCAGTATTTT.

This clonotype was seen ten or more times. The CDR3 DNA sequence: TGTGCCACCCGCCTGGGAGGGCAGTACTTC. Its translation: CATRLGGQYF. The chain has TRBV6-6 and TRBJ2-7, with D perhaps matching TRBD2 (6 bases). From germline, CDR1 is MNHNY and CDR2 SVGAGI (reference sequence). The germline V and J ends were trimmed by 10 bases and 9 bases, with 13 bases remaining between them. The CDR3 contains 10 residues.